This TCR beta chain derives from a study of vaccination effects on CD4 cells after COVID-19. Across the study: Participants were vaccinated with two doses of either the BNT162b2 or mRNA-1273 vaccine. Findings and limits, study-wide: Infection- and vaccine-induced clones contracted markedly late after vaccination.

Here immunoSEQ multiplex PCR was the method, and the copy in TCRdb shows in-frame clones only, minus some. The sample gives tens of thousands of clones, around 74% of which show up once; roughly a fifth is in the top ten. Using viral peptide pools, the ViraFEST assay grew out antigen-specific CD4+ T cells prior to sequencing. After roughly eleven days in culture, the CD4+ T cells were isolated. Vaccinees lacked prior SARS-CoV-2 infection and tested negative for nucleocapsid antibodies. Days 3 and 7 saw half the medium replaced with IL-2 medium. Germline CDR1 reads MNHEY; CDR2 reads SVGAGI. The CDR3 consists of 15 residues. Trimming stripped 6 bases from V and 0 bases from J, with 13 bases between. This clone has only a few counts. The antigen remains undetermined.

This clonotype was sampled from a human donor who received a COVID-19 vaccine. The material was CD4+ T cells from PBMCs cultured with HCoV-NL63 spike peptides, obtained before COVID-19 vaccination. This rearrangement joins TRBV6-5 to TRBJ2-3; TRBD2 is a possible D gene (6 bases). The CDR3, as DNA: TGTGCCAGCAGCCCCGGCGCGGGGAGCACAGATACGCAGTATTTT. Amino acid sequence: CASSPGAGSTDTQYF.